This TCR beta chain appears in the sequencing data of a study of shared clonotypes between healthy human individuals. Points from the study as a whole: Estimated clonotype richness was generally higher in naive than memory subsets.

Naive CD8 populations comprised CD45RO-negative cells positively selected for CCR7, excluding terminally differentiated effector memory CD45RA+ cells. Every donor was a Caucasian adult from Nashville, Tennessee. Regarding this clone: Its antigen is not identified.

Profiled with immunoSEQ multiplex PCR; TCRdb holds only in-frame clones, not every one. Of about 590,000 clones in the sample, about 95% were seen once. The TCR sequence derives from a woman under 40 in good health. Specimen: naive CD8+ T cells sorted from blood.

The CDR3 loop reads CSVDHTGGGEQYF. The DNA of the CDR3 is TGCAGCGTTGATCATACAGGGGGAGGCGAGCAGTACTTC. The V call is TRBV29-1, the J call TRBJ2-7; the match to TRBD1 covers 8 bases. The CDR3 covers 13 residues. The junction had 7 bases not matched to a gene; V was cut back by 3 bases and J by 6 bases. Germline V gene lookup returns CDR1 SQVTM and CDR2 ANQGSEA.